This TCR beta chain appears in the sequencing data of a study of CD8 T cells in ankylosing spondylitis. Study results and limitations: The clones that were linked to disease were reported to be significantly enriched in matched synovial fluid samples from ankylosing spondylitis patients. Reactive arthritis synovial fluid and blood were previously reported to contain some motif variants.

Ten or more counts support this clonotype. Antigen: not known. As the method for making TCR beta libraries, quantitative 5'-RACE with molecular barcodes was used. MiXCR was run by TCRdb on the 5' RACE reads, yielding one entry per CDR3 protein. The profile shows more than 150,000 distinct CDR3 sequences, 18% of them singletons. This CDR3 comprises 17 residues. CDR1 is SGHTA and CDR2 is FQGNSA in the germline V gene. The J segment lost 2 bases and the V segment lost 5 bases, leaving 11 bases of the junction unmatched. Sequencing was done on a sample of blood, either unsorted or a sorted T cell fraction (not recorded which). This chain uses TRBV7-2 with TRBJ2-4; 8 nucleotides line up with TRBD2. This clonotype was obtained from a male donor between 5 and 35 years old with ankylosing spondylitis or in good health (not recorded which). This CDR3 is CASSSRSGSPSKNIQYF. The CDR3 nucleotides are TGTGCCAGCAGCAGCCGCAGCGGGAGCCCATCCAAAAACATTCAGTACTTC. The whole variable domain, remainder taken from reference TRBV7-2 and TRBJ2-4, is GAGVSQSPSNKVTEKGKDVELRCDPISGHTALYWYRQSLGQGLEFLIYFQGNSAPDKSGLPSDRFSAERTGGSVSTLTIQRTQQEDSAVYLCASSSRSGSPSKNIQYFGAGTRLSVL.